The rows below give T cell receptor beta chains drawn from one sample of a study of cytomegalovirus exposure and HLA in healthy donors. TCRdb's copy holds only in-frame clones and misses some; the assay was immunoSEQ multiplex PCR. The table lists some 150,000 clones, less than 9.5% of them singletons, with less than 2% in the top ten. The sequencing input was PBMCs. These receptors originate from a male donor in good health and CMV-seronegative. Each CDR3 is given with its conserved first and last residue. The D gene is left open where the match is weak. Clone size, where shown, is once, few, many, or a class for clones that have expanded.

j_call: TRBJ1-1
v_call: TRBV4-3
clone_size: few
d_call: TRBD1
cdr3_nt: TGCGCCAGCAGCCAAGATCGAGGGGGCGAGAACACTGAAGCTTTCTTT
cdr3_aa: CASSQDRGGENTEAFF

j_call: TRBJ2-7
v_call: TRBV13
clone_size: few
d_call: TRBD1
cdr3_nt: TGTGCCAGCAGCCAGACAGGGGGTCAATACGAGCAGTACTTC
cdr3_aa: CASSQTGGQYEQYF

j_call: TRBJ2-5
v_call: TRBV30
clone_size: -
d_call: TRBD2
cdr3_nt: TGTGCCTGGACCCACGGGACTAGCGGATTTCAAGAGACCCAGTACTTC
cdr3_aa: CAWTHGTSGFQETQYF

j_call: TRBJ1-1
v_call: TRBV18
clone_size: few
d_call: -
cdr3_nt: TGTGCCAGCTCACCAGATAGGTCAGGGGCCGGCACTGAAGCTTTCTTT
cdr3_aa: CASSPDRSGAGTEAFF

j_call: TRBJ1-1
v_call: TRBV7-3
clone_size: -
d_call: -
cdr3_nt: TGTGCCAGCAGCTTAGTTCCTCAGGGTGAAGCTTTCTTT
cdr3_aa: CASSLVPQGEAFF

j_call: TRBJ2-3
v_call: TRBV5-6
clone_size: -
d_call: TRBD2
cdr3_nt: TGTGCCAGCAGCTTGGGACTAGCGGGATCCCATACGCAGTATTTT
cdr3_aa: CASSLGLAGSHTQYF

j_call: TRBJ2-6
v_call: TRBV9
clone_size: few
d_call: -
cdr3_nt: TGTGCCAGCAGCGTAGGTCCAGGAAACTCTGGGGCCAACGTCCTGACTTTC
cdr3_aa: CASSVGPGNSGANVLTF

j_call: TRBJ1-2
v_call: TRBV27
clone_size: few
d_call: -
cdr3_nt: TGTGCCAGCAGTAAACAGGGCTATGGCTACACCTTC
cdr3_aa: CASSKQGYGYTF

j_call: TRBJ1-1
v_call: TRBV5-4
clone_size: few
d_call: -
cdr3_nt: TGTGCCAGCAGCTACAAGGGGGGGAGCACTGAAGCTTTCTTT
cdr3_aa: CASSYKGGSTEAFF

j_call: TRBJ2-1
v_call: TRBV6-1
clone_size: few
d_call: TRBD1
cdr3_nt: TGTGCCAGCAGTGAAGCAGGGGGCAAGCAGTTCTTC
cdr3_aa: CASSEAGGKQFF

j_call: TRBJ2-7
v_call: TRBV4-1
clone_size: -
d_call: TRBD2
cdr3_nt: TGCGCCAGCAGCCAAGAAAGCGGGACTAGCGGGACTCCCCCGCAGTACTTC
cdr3_aa: CASSQESGTSGTPPQYF

j_call: TRBJ1-5
v_call: TRBV18
clone_size: few
d_call: -
cdr3_nt: TGTGCCAGCTCCACCGCAACAGACAATCAGCCCCAGCATTTT
cdr3_aa: CASSTATDNQPQHF

j_call: TRBJ2-7
v_call: TRBV5-1
clone_size: few
d_call: -
cdr3_nt: TGCGCCAGCAGCTTGGGGGCCGAGCAGTACTTC
cdr3_aa: CASSLGAEQYF